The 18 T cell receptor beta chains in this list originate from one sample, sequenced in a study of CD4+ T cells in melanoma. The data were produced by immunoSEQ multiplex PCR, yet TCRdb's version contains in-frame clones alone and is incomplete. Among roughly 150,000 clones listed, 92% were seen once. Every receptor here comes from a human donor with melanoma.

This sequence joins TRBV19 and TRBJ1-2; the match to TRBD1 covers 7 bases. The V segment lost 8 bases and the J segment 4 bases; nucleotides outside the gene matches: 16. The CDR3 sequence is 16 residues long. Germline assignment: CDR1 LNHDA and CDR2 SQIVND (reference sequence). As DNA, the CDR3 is TGTGCCAGTCATTTGGCCGGGACAGCCGAGTTCTATGGCTACACCTTC. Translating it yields CASHLAGTAEFYGYTF.

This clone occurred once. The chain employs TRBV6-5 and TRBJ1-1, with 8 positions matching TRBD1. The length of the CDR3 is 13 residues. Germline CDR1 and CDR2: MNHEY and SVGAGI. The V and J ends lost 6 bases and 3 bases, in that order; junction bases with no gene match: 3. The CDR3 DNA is TGTGCCAGCAGGACAGGGGTGTACACTGAAGCTTTCTTT. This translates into CASRTGVYTEAFF.

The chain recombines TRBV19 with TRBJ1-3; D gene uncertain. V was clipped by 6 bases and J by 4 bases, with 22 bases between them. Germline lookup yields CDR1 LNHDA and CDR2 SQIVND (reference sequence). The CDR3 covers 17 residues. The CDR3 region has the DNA TGTGCCAGTAGCCTAGGTGGAGCAGCTCTGGGGGGAAACACCATATATTTT. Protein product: CASSLGGAALGGNTIYF.

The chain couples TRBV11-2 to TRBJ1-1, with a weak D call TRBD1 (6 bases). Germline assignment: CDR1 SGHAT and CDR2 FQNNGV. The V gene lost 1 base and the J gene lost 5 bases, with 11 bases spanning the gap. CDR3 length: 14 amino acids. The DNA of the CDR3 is TGTGCCAGCAGCTTAGTTTGGGGGCTAACTGAAGCTTTCTTT. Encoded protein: CASSLVWGLTEAFF. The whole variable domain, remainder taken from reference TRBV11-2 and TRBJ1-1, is EAGVAQSPRYKIIEKRQSVAFWCNPISGHATLYWYQQILGQGPKLLIQFQNNGVVDDSQLPKDRFSAERLKGVDSTLKIQPAKLEDSAVYLCASSLVWGLTEAFFGQGTRLTVV.

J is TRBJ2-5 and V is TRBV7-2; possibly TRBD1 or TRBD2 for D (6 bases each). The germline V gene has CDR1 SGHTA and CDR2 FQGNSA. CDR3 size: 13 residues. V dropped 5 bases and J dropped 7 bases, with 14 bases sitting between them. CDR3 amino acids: CASSARQEGTQYF. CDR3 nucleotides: TGTGCCAGCAGCGCCCGACAGGAGGGGACCCAGTACTTC.

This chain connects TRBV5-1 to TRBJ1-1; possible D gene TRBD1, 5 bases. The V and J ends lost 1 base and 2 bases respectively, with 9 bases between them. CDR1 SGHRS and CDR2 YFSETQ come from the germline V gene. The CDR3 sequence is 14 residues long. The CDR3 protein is CASSLMTENTEAFF. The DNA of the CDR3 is TGCGCCAGCAGCTTGATGACAGAAAACACTGAAGCTTTCTTT.

The CDR3 coding sequence is TGTGCCTGGAGTGTACTGGTCGGTATTGATACGCAGTATTTT. Protein sequence: CAWSVLVGIDTQYF. This sequence joins TRBV30 and TRBJ2-3; no clear D gene. The CDR3 loop spans 14 amino acids. V lost 0 bases, J lost 6 bases, and 13 bases lay in between. Germline V CDR1 and CDR2: GTSNPN, SVGIG (reference sequence).

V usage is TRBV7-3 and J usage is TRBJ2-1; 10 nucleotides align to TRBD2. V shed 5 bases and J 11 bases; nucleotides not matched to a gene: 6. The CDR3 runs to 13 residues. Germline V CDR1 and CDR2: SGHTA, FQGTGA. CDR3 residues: CASSLVAGGKQFF. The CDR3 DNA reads TGTGCCAGCAGCCTGGTAGCGGGGGGCAAGCAGTTCTTC.

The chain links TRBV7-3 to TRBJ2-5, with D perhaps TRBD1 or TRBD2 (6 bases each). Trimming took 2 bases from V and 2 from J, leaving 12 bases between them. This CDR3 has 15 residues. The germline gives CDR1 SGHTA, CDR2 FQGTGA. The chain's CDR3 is CASSLDRGVQETQYF. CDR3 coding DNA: TGTGCCAGCAGCTTAGATAGGGGGGTTCAAGAGACCCAGTACTTC.

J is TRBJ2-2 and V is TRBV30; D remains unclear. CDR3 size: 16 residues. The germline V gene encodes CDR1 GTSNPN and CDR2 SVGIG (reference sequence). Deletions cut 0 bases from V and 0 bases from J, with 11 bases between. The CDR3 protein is CAWSVRYSTNTGELFF. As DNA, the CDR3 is TGTGCCTGGAGTGTACGTTATTCTACGAACACCGGGGAGCTGTTTTTT.

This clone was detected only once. For the CDR3, the DNA is TGTGCCAGCAGTTACTCGATTCAGGCCAACACTGAAGCTTTCTTT. Residues: CASSYSIQANTEAFF. V usage is TRBV6-5 and J usage is TRBJ1-1, with no clear D. CDR1 and CDR2 (germline): MNHEY, SVGAGI. The V and J ends lost 0 bases and 2 bases respectively, with 10 bases between them. The CDR3 spans 15 residues.

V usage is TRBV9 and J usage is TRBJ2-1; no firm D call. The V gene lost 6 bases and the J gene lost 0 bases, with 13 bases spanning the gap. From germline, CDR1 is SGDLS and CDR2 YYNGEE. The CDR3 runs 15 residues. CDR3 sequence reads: CASNPTGSSYNEQFF. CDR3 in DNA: TGTGCCAGCAATCCTACGGGCAGCTCCTACAATGAGCAGTTCTTC.

CDR3 sequence: CASSLLTLAKNIQYF. The CDR3 DNA follows: TGTGCCAGCAGCTTACTGACGCTAGCCAAAAACATTCAGTACTTC. The chain has TRBV11-2 and TRBJ2-4, with no clear D. Germline values: CDR1 SGHAT, CDR2 FQNNGV. The CDR3 sequence is 15 residues long. The germline V and J ends were trimmed by 2 bases and 0 bases, with 8 bases remaining between them. The full variable domain, in which reference TRBV11-2 and TRBJ2-4 provide the parts outside the CDR3, is EAGVAQSPRYKIIEKRQSVAFWCNPISGHATLYWYQQILGQGPKLLIQFQNNGVVDDSQLPKDRFSAERLKGVDSTLKIQPAKLEDSAVYLCASSLLTLAKNIQYFGAGTRLSVL.

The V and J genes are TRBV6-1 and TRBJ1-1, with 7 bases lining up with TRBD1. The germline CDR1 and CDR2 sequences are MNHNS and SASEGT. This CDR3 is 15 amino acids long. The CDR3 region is CASRWGQGGNTEAFF. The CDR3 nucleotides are TGTGCTTCGAGGTGGGGGCAGGGGGGGAACACTGAAGCTTTCTTT.

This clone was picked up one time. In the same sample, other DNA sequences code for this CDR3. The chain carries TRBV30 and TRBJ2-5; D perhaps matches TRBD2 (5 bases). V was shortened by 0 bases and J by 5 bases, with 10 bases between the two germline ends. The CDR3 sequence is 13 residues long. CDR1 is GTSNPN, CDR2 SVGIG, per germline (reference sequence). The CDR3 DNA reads TGTGCCTGGAGTGTAGGTGGGAGTGAGACCCAGTACTTC. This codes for CAWSVGGSETQYF.

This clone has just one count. The CDR3 region has the DNA TGTGCCTGGAGGGGCCGGGACAGGGGGCGCCTGGGCTATGGCTACACCTTC. Protein sequence: CAWRGRDRGRLGYGYTF. The V gene is TRBV30, the J gene TRBJ1-2; 12 nucleotides match TRBD1. The germline V gene encodes CDR1 GTSNPN and CDR2 SVGIG (reference sequence). Trimming at V came to 3 bases and at J to 4 bases, leaving 12 bases not matched to a gene. The CDR3 covers 17 residues.

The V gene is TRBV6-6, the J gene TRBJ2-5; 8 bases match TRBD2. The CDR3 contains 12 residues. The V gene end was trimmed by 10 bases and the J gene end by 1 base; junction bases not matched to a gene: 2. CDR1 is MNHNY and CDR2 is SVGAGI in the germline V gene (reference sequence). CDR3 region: CATGGGQETQYF. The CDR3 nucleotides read TGTGCCACGGGGGGGGGCCAAGAGACCCAGTACTTC.

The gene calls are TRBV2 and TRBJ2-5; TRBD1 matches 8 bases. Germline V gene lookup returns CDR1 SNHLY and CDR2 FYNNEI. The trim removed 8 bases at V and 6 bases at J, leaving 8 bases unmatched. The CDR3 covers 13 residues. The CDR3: CASGDRGTQTQYF. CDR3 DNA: TGTGCCAGCGGAGACAGGGGTACGCAGACCCAGTACTTC.